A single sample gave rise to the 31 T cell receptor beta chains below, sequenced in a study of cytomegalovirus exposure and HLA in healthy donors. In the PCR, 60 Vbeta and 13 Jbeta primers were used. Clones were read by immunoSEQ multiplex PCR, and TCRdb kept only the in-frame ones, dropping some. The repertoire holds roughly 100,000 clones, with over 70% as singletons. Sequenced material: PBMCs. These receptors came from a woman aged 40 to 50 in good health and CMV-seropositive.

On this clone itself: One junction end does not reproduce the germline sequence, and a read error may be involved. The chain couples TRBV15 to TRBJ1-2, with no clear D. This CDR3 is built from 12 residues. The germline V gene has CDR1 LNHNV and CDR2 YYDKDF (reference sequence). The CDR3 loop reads CATGRAGYGYTF. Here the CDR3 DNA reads TGTGCCACCGGCAGAGCGGGTTATGGCTACACCTTC. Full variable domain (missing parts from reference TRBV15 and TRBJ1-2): DAMVIQNPRYQVTQFGKPVTLSCSQTLNHNVMYWYQQKSSQAPKLLFHYYDKDFNNEADTPDNFQSRRPNTSFCFLDIRSPGLGDTAMYLCATGRAGYGYTFGSGTRLTVV.

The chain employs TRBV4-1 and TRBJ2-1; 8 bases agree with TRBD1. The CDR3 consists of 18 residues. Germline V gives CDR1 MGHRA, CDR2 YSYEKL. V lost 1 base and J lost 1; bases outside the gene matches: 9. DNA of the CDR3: TGCGCCAGCAGCCAAGTCATTCGGACAGGGACTTCCTACAATGAGCAGTTCTTC. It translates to CASSQVIRTGTSYNEQFF.

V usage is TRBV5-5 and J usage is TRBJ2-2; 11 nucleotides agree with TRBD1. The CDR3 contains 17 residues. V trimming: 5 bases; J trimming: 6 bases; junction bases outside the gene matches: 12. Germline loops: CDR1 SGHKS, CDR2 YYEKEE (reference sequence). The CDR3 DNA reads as TGTGCCAGCAGTCGACCGGGACAGGGGGTTCTACCCGGGGAGCTGTTTTTT. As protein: CASSRPGQGVLPGELFF.

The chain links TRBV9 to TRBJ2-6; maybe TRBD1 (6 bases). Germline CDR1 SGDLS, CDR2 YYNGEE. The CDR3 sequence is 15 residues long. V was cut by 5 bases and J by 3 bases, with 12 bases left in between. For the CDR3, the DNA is TGTGCCAGCAGGCAGGGGCGTGGTGGGGCCAACGTCCTGACTTTC. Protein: CASRQGRGGANVLTF. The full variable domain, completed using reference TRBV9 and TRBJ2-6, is DSGVTQTPKHLITATGQRVTLRCSPRSGDLSVYWYQQSLDQGLQFLIQYYNGEERAKGNILERFSAQQFPDLHSELNLSSLELGDSALYFCASRQGRGGANVLTFGAGSRLTVL.

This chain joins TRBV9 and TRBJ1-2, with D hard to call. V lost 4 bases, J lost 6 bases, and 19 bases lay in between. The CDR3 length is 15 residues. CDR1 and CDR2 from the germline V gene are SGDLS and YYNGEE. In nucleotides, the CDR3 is TGTGCCAGCAGCCCCGCGGTGGGCTTCGGGGATGGCTACACCTTC. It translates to CASSPAVGFGDGYTF.

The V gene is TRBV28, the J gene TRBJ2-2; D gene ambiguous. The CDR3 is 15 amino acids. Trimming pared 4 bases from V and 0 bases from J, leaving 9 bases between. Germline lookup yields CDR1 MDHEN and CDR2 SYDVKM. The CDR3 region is CASSSAGANTGELFF. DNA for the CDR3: TGTGCCAGCAGTTCGGCAGGCGCGAACACCGGGGAGCTGTTTTTT.

The DNA of the CDR3 is TGTGCCAGCAGCCCAAAACAGGGAACCTACGAGCAGTACTTC. Its protein is CASSPKQGTYEQYF. The chain recombines TRBV4-2 with TRBJ2-5; weak D call: TRBD1 (6 bases). The tail of the sequence fits TRBJ2-7 better, so the J call may be wrong. Germline V gene lookup returns CDR1 LGHNA and CDR2 YNFKEQ. The CDR3 loop spans 14 amino acids.

CDR3 sequence: CASSLTSGGKRHEQFF. The CDR3 nucleotides are TGTGCCAGCAGCCTGACTAGCGGGGGGAAGAGGCATGAGCAGTTCTTC. This chain links TRBV7-8 with TRBJ2-1, with TRBD2 identical over 13 bases. Germline CDR1 and CDR2: SGHVS and FQNEAQ. This CDR3 is 16 amino acids long. V shed 5 bases and J 8 bases; nucleotides not matched to a gene: 9.

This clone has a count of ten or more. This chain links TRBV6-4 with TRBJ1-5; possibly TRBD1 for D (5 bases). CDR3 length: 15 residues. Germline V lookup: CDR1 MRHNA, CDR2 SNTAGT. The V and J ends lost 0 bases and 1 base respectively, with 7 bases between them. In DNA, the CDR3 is TGTGCCAGCAGTGACTCTGCAGGGAGCAATCAGCCCCAGCATTTT. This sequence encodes CASSDSAGSNQPQHF.

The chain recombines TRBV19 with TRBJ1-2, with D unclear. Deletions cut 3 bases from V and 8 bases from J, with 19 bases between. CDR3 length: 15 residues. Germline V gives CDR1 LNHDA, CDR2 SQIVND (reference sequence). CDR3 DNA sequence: TGTGCCAGTAGTATTGGCTATCAGGTAGTGAAGGGCTACACCTTC. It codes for CASSIGYQVVKGYTF.

The CDR3 loop is CAISEGGQMNSPLHF. The CDR3 nucleotides are TGTGCCATCAGTGAAGGTGGACAGATGAATTCACCCCTCCACTTT. The chain carries TRBV10-3 and TRBJ1-6; D perhaps matches TRBD1 (6 bases). This CDR3 comprises 15 residues. Between the trimmed V and J ends, which lost 3 bases and 7 bases, there was a span of 13 bases. Germline CDR1 is ENHRY and CDR2 is SYGVKD.

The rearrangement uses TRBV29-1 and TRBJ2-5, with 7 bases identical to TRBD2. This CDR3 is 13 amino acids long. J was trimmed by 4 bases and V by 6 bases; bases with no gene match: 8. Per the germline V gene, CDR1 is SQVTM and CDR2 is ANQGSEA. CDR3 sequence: CSVQSGGGETQYF. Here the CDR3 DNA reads TGCAGCGTCCAGTCGGGCGGGGGAGAGACCCAGTACTTC. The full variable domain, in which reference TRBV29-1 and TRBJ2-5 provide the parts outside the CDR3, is SAVISQKPSRDICQRGTSLTIQCQVDSQVTMMFWYRQQPGQSLTLIATANQGSEATYESGFVIDKFPISRPNLTFSTLTVSNMSPEDSSIYLCSVQSGGGETQYFGPGTRLLVL.

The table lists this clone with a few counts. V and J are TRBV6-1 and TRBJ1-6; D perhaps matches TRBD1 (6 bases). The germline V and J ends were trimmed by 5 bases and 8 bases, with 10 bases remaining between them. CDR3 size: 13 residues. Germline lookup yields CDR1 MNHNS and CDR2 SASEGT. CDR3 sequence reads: CASSTRTDSPLHF. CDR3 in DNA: TGTGCCAGCAGTACCAGGACAGATTCACCCCTCCACTTT.

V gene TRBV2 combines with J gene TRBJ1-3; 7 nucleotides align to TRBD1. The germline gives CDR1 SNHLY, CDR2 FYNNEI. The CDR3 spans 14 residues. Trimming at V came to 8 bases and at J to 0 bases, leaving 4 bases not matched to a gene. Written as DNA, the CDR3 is TGTGCCAGCCGGACAGGCTTCTCTGGAAACACCATATATTTT. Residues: CASRTGFSGNTIYF.

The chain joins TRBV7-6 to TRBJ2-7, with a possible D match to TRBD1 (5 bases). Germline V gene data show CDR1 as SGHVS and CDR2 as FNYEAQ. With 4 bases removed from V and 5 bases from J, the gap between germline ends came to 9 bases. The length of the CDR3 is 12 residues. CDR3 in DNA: TGTGCCAGCAGCTCCTTAGGGGACGAGCAGTACTTC. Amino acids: CASSSLGDEQYF.

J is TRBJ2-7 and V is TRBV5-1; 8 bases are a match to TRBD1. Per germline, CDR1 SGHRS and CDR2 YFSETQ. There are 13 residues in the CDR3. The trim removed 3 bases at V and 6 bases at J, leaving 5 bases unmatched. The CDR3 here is CASSYQGAFEQYF. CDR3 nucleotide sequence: TGCGCCAGCAGCTATCAGGGGGCCTTCGAGCAGTACTTC.

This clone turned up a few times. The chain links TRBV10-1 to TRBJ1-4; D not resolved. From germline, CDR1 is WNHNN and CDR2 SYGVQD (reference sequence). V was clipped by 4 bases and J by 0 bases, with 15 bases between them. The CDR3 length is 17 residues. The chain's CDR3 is CASSGGIGDATNEKLFF. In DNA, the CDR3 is TGCGCCAGCAGTGGTGGCATCGGGGATGCAACTAATGAAAAACTGTTTTTT.

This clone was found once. CDR3 residues: CASSQALDYNEQFF. CDR3 nucleotides: TGTGCCAGCAGCCAGGCTTTGGACTACAATGAGCAGTTCTTC. The rearrangement joins TRBV7-2 to TRBJ2-1; no clear D. Germline lookup yields CDR1 SGHTA and CDR2 FQGNSA. This CDR3 has 14 residues. V was shortened by 5 bases and J by 3 bases, with 11 bases between the two germline ends.

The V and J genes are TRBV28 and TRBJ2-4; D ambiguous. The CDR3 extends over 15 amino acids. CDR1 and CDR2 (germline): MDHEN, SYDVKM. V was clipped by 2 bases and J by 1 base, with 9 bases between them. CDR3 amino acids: CASSLGRLAKNIQYF. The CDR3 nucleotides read TGTGCCAGCAGTTTAGGTAGATTGGCCAAAAACATTCAGTACTTC.

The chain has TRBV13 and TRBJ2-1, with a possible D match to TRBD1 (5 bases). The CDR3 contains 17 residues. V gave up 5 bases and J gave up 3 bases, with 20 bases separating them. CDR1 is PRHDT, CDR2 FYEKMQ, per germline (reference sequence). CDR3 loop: CASSPKPSRALYNEQFF. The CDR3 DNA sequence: TGTGCCAGCAGCCCAAAGCCCTCCAGGGCACTCTACAATGAGCAGTTCTTC.

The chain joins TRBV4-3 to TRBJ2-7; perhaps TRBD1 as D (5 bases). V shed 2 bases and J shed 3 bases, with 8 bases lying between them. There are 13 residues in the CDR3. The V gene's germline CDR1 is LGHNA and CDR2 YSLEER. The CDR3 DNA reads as TGCGCCAGCAGCCAACTTAGGGGCTACGAGCAGTACTTC. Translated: CASSQLRGYEQYF.

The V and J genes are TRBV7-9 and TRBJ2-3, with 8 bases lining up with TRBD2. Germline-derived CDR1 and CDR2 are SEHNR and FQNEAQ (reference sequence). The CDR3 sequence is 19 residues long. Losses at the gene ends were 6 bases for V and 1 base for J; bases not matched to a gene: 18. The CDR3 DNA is TGTGCCAGCAGTCAGGTCACCGGCGGGGGGCCCGAACGCACAGATACGCAGTATTTT. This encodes CASSQVTGGGPERTDTQYF.

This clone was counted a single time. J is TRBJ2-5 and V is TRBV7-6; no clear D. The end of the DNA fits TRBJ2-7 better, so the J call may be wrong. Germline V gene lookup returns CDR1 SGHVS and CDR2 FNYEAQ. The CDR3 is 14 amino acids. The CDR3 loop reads CASRREPSSYEQYF. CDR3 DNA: TGTGCCAGCAGACGAGAGCCGAGCTCCTACGAGCAGTACTTC.

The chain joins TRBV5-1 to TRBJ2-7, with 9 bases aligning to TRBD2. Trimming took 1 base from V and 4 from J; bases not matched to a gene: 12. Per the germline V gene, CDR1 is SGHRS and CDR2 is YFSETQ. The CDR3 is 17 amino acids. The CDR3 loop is CASSLRDSGSAGYEQYF. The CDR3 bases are TGCGCCAGCAGCTTGCGTGATAGCGGGAGCGCCGGGTACGAGCAGTACTTC.

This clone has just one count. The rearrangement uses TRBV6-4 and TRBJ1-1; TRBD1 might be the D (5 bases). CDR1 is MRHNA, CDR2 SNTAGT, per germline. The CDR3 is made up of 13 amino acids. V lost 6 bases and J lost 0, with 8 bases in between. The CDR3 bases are TGTGCCAGCAGCCTGACAGTGAACACTGAAGCTTTCTTT. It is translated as CASSLTVNTEAFF.

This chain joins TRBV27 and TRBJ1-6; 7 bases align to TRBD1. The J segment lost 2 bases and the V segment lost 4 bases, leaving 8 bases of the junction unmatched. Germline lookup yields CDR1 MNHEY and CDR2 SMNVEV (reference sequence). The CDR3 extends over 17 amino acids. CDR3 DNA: TGTGCCAGCAGTTCGATATCCGGGACAGCCTATAATTCACCCCTCCACTTT. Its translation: CASSSISGTAYNSPLHF.

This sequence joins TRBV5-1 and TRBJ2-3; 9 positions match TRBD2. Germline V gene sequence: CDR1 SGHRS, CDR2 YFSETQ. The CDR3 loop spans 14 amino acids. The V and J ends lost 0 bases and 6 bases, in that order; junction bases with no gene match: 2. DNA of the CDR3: TGCGCCAGCAGCTTGGGTAGCGGGAGTGATACGCAGTATTTT. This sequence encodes CASSLGSGSDTQYF.

The CDR3 coding sequence is TGTGCCAGCTTTACGCCAGGGTTGGCTGGTTTTGAAGCTTTCTTT. Amino acids: CASFTPGLAGFEAFF. The rearrangement joins TRBV28 to TRBJ1-1; possibly TRBD1 for D (5 bases). The germline gives CDR1 MDHEN, CDR2 SYDVKM. The V and J ends lost 8 bases and 7 bases respectively, with 23 bases between them. The CDR3 totals 15 residues.

The chain's CDR3 is CASSLLREGPREQYF. CDR3 sequence (DNA): TGTGCCAGCAGCTTATTGCGGGAGGGCCCACGAGAGCAGTACTTC. The chain carries TRBV7-2 and TRBJ2-7; 9 nucleotides line up with TRBD2. J gave up 7 bases and V 2 bases, and 9 bases lay outside the gene matches. Germline V gene sequence: CDR1 SGHTA, CDR2 FQGNSA. The CDR3 is 15 amino acids.

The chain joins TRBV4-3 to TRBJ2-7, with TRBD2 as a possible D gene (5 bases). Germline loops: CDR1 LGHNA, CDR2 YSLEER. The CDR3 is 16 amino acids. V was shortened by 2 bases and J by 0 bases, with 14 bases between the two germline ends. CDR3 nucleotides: TGCGCCAGCAGCCAAAGTTTCCGAGGGAACTCCTACGAGCAGTACTTC. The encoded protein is CASSQSFRGNSYEQYF.

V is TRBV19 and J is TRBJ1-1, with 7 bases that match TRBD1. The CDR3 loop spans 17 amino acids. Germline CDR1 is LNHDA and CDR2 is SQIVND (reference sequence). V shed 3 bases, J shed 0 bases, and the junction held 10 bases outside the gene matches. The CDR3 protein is CASSIPYDRAMNTEAFF. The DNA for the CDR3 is TGTGCCAGTAGTATTCCGTACGACAGGGCTATGAACACTGAAGCTTTCTTT.